One sample yielded the 30 T cell receptor beta chains listed below, sequenced in a study of blood T cells in healthy people across ages. A second PCR of 7 to 11 cycles used a sample-barcoded 5' primer and a J-beta primer mix. TCRdb analysed the 5' RACE reads with MiXCR anew, one entry per CDR3 protein. Here the sample spans almost 1 million distinct CDR3 sequences, roughly half being singletons. Input material: blood. These TCRs come from a woman aged 55 to 70 in good health.

The rearrangement uses TRBV7-9 and TRBJ1-5; D not resolved. Germline V CDR1 and CDR2: SEHNR, FQNEAQ (reference sequence). The CDR3 length is 15 residues. Trimming shortened V by 5 bases and J by 4 bases, and 15 bases separated the two germline ends. The CDR3 loop is CASSPLDRDNQPQHF. Written as DNA, the CDR3 is TGTGCCAGCAGCCCCCTGGACCGAGATAATCAGCCCCAGCATTTT.

This rearrangement joins TRBV7-6 to TRBJ2-2; TRBD2 is a possible D gene (7 bases). This CDR3 comprises 14 residues. Trimming took off 10 bases at V and 4 bases at J, with 16 bases between the two ends. The germline gives CDR1 SGHVS, CDR2 FNYEAQ. The CDR3: CATDRGGPTGELFF. The DNA of the CDR3 is TGTGCCACCGATAGGGGGGGCCCCACCGGGGAGCTGTTTTTT.

The chain carries TRBV29-1 and TRBJ2-5, with D hard to call. CDR3 length equals 15 residues. Between the trimmed V and J ends, which lost 4 bases and 5 bases, there was a span of 20 bases. Per germline, CDR1 SQVTM and CDR2 ANQGSEA. CDR3 protein: CSVVFGAPTQETQYF. CDR3 sequence (DNA): TGCAGCGTTGTATTTGGAGCGCCAACGCAGGAGACCCAGTACTTC.

This clonotype was recorded a few times. V gene TRBV20-1 combines with J gene TRBJ2-7; no definite D call. The CDR3 is made up of 11 amino acids. From germline, CDR1 is DFQATT and CDR2 SNEGSKA (reference sequence). V was trimmed by 0 bases and J by 3 bases, leaving 3 bases between them. The CDR3 DNA reads TGCAGTGCTAGAGAGCTCTACGAGCAGTACTTC. This gives the protein CSARELYEQYF.

V and J are TRBV27 and TRBJ2-3; D ambiguous. The V end lost 5 bases, the J end lost 2 bases, and 17 bases lay between the germline ends. The CDR3 length is 16 residues. Germline V lookup: CDR1 MNHEY, CDR2 SMNVEV (reference sequence). The CDR3 coding sequence is TGTGCCAGCAGTCCCCGCCTCGAGGCTTACACAGATACGCAGTATTTT. It translates to CASSPRLEAYTDTQYF.

The chain has TRBV14 and TRBJ2-3; D perhaps matches TRBD1 (5 bases). CDR3 size: 13 residues. Germline V gene data show CDR1 as SGHDN and CDR2 as FVKESK. V gave up 5 bases and J gave up 1 base, with 7 bases separating them. CDR3 amino acids: CASSTTGTDTQYF. Written as DNA, the CDR3 is TGTGCCAGCAGCACGACAGGCACAGATACGCAGTATTTT.

The chain has TRBV4-1 and TRBJ2-7, with no clear D. Germline lookup yields CDR1 MGHRA and CDR2 YSYEKL. This CDR3 is built from 15 residues. The V end lost 3 bases, the J end lost 3 bases, and 15 bases lay between the germline ends. In DNA, the CDR3 is TGCGCCAGCAGCCACCAGTTATCTGGCAGCTACGAGCAGTACTTC. This codes for CASSHQLSGSYEQYF.

The V and J genes are TRBV7-2 and TRBJ2-5; D ambiguous. With the DNA end fitting TRBJ2-7 better, the J assignment may be wrong. This CDR3 has 16 amino acids. Germline CDR1 and CDR2: SGHTA and FQGNSA. The CDR3 loop is CASSVNGAVVSYEQYF. The CDR3 DNA follows: TGTGCCAGCAGCGTCAATGGAGCTGTGGTCTCCTACGAGCAGTACTTC.

This clonotype came up a few times. This rearrangement joins TRBV27 to TRBJ1-5; D is possibly TRBD1 (6 bases). Trimming cost V 8 bases and J 1 base, with 24 bases left between them. The CDR3 runs to 18 residues. CDR1 and CDR2 from the germline V gene are MNHEY and SMNVEV (reference sequence). The CDR3 loop is CASLGGPPGGQSNQPQHF. The CDR3 DNA follows: TGTGCCAGCCTTGGTGGGCCTCCCGGCGGACAGAGCAATCAGCCCCAGCATTTT.

This sequence joins TRBV7-9 and TRBJ1-5; D remains ambiguous. CDR3 size: 12 residues. V was clipped by 5 bases and J by 3 bases, with 5 bases between them. Germline CDR1 SEHNR, CDR2 FQNEAQ (reference sequence). The chain's CDR3 is CASSIFNQPQHF. For the CDR3, the DNA is TGTGCCAGCAGCATTTTCAATCAGCCCCAGCATTTT. Drawing the rest from reference TRBV7-9 and TRBJ1-5, the complete variable domain is DTGVSQNPRHKITKRGQNVTFRCDPISEHNRLYWYRQTLGQGPEFLTYFQNEAQLEKSRLLSDRFSAERPKGSFSTLEIQRTEQGDSAMYLCASSIFNQPQHFGDGTRLSIL.

This chain links TRBV5-6 with TRBJ2-1, with D maybe TRBD2 (5 bases). Trimming took off 3 bases at V and 3 bases at J, with 10 bases between the two ends. This CDR3 is built from 14 residues. In germline, CDR1 is SGHDT, CDR2 YYEEEE. The CDR3 spells CASSYGLLYNEQFF. In DNA form, the CDR3 reads TGTGCCAGCAGCTACGGACTGCTCTACAATGAGCAGTTCTTC.

This chain uses TRBV18 with TRBJ2-7; 10 nucleotides agree with TRBD1. Germline loops: CDR1 KGHSH, CDR2 LQKENI. The V and J ends lost 6 bases and 3 bases, in that order; junction bases with no gene match: 8. CDR3 length: 15 amino acids. CDR3 region: CASSPGTGEIYEQYF. Written as DNA, the CDR3 is TGTGCCAGCTCCCCCGGGACAGGGGAAATCTACGAGCAGTACTTC.

The rearrangement joins TRBV29-1 to TRBJ2-1, with TRBD1 matching 8 bases. V lost 4 bases to trimming and J lost 5 bases; unmatched junction nucleotides: 7. The CDR3 is 14 residues long. The V gene's germline CDR1 is SQVTM and CDR2 ANQGSEA. The CDR3 protein is CSVVRQGANNEQFF. CDR3 DNA: TGCAGCGTTGTTCGGCAGGGGGCGAACAATGAGCAGTTCTTC.

This clonotype has only a few counts. The genes are TRBV9 and TRBJ1-5; D ambiguous. CDR3 length: 15 residues. Per germline, CDR1 SGDLS and CDR2 YYNGEE. The V end was cut by 0 bases, the J end by 2 bases, with 9 bases between. The CDR3 sequence is CASSVGSGGNQPQHF. The CDR3 coding sequence is TGTGCCAGCAGCGTAGGCTCCGGTGGCAATCAGCCCCAGCATTTT.

The chain carries TRBV10-3 and TRBJ2-7, with 8 bases aligning to TRBD1. V shed 3 bases, J shed 4 bases, and the junction held 8 bases outside the gene matches. The CDR3 loop spans 15 amino acids. Germline V gives CDR1 ENHRY, CDR2 SYGVKD. The CDR3 nucleotides are TGTGCCATCAGTGACCCTGGGACAGGACTTTACGAGCAGTACTTC. It yields the protein CAISDPGTGLYEQYF.

The chain has TRBV15 and TRBJ2-4; D tentatively fits TRBD1 or TRBD2 (5 bases each). The DNA matches TRBJ2-5 better at its end, which makes the J call doubtful. The length of the CDR3 is 14 residues. Germline loops: CDR1 LNHNV, CDR2 YYDKDF (reference sequence). CDR3 DNA: TGTGCCACCAGCAGAGGGGACCTGCGCGAGACCCAGTACTTC. It encodes CATSRGDLRETQYF.

This clonotype was recorded a few times. V gene TRBV12-3 or TRBV12-4 combines with J gene TRBJ2-7; D is uncertain. V dropped 2 bases and J dropped 1 base, with 12 bases sitting between them. This CDR3 contains 15 residues. The CDR3, as DNA: TGTGCCAGCAGTTTATTCCCCCACTCGTCCTACGAGCAGTACTTC. The encoded protein is CASSLFPHSSYEQYF.

The chain links TRBV24-1 to TRBJ2-7; D possibly corresponds to TRBD1 (6 bases). The germline gives CDR1 KGHDR, CDR2 SFDVKD. V was pared by 12 bases and J by 5 bases, with 16 bases between. This CDR3 has 12 amino acids. CDR3 coding DNA: TGTGCCTCAGAACAGGGACCGGACGAGCAGTACTTC. Encoded protein: CASEQGPDEQYF.

This chain uses TRBV6-6 with TRBJ2-4; the D gene is possibly TRBD2 (6 bases). Germline V gene lookup returns CDR1 MNHNY and CDR2 SVGAGI (reference sequence). V lost 6 bases, J lost 5 bases, and 20 bases lay in between. This CDR3 spans 16 amino acids. CDR3 coding DNA: TGTGCCAGCAGGCTGGGGCGGGATGGACGTCAAAACATTCAGTACTTC. Translated, it gives CASRLGRDGRQNIQYF.

The V and J genes are TRBV6-2 or TRBV6-3 and TRBJ1-6; D not certain. V gave up 6 bases and J gave up 5 bases, with 20 bases separating them. This CDR3 contains 17 residues. Germline V lookup: CDR1 MNHEY, CDR2 SVGEGT. DNA of the CDR3: TGTGCCAGCAGACCCGCCCGATACTCAGAAAATAATTCACCCCTCCACTTT. Its translation is CASRPARYSENNSPLHF.

J is TRBJ2-5 and V is TRBV6-1, with D uncertain. Judging by the DNA end, TRBJ2-7 fits better; the J call may be wrong. CDR1 is MNHNS, CDR2 SASEGT, per germline. CDR3 length: 13 amino acids. The CDR3 DNA sequence: TGTGCCAGCAGTGAACGGGCAGATTACGAGCAGTACTTC. It encodes CASSERADYEQYF.

The chain couples TRBV27 to TRBJ1-1, with 8 bases identical to TRBD1. After removal of 9 bases from V and 6 bases from J, the junction contained 21 bases not matched to a gene. Germline V gives CDR1 MNHEY, CDR2 SMNVEV (reference sequence). There are 17 residues in the CDR3. CDR3 DNA: TGTGCCAGTAGCCCACCACCGGACAGGGTGGGGCACGCTGAAGCTTTCTTT. Amino acid sequence: CASSPPPDRVGHAEAFF.

V usage is TRBV7-9 and J usage is TRBJ2-1; D is ambiguous. Germline V lookup: CDR1 SEHNR, CDR2 FQNEAQ (reference sequence). The CDR3 runs 15 residues. Trimming left V 6 bases short and J 0 bases short, with 12 bases between. Here the CDR3 reads CASRIVPGSYNEQFF. The CDR3 DNA reads TGTGCCAGCAGAATAGTGCCGGGCTCCTACAATGAGCAGTTCTTC.

This clonotype came up once. J is TRBJ2-7 and V is TRBV9; D may be TRBD1 or TRBD2 (6 bases each). The germline V gene encodes CDR1 SGDLS and CDR2 YYNGEE. The CDR3 length is 14 residues. The V end lost 0 bases, the J end lost 2 bases, and 9 bases lay between the germline ends. The CDR3 coding sequence is TGTGCCAGCAGCGTAGAGGGGGGCGCCTACGAGCAGTACTTC. The encoded protein is CASSVEGGAYEQYF.

This rearrangement joins TRBV7-2 to TRBJ2-3; 9 nucleotides agree with TRBD2. V shed 1 base, J shed 4 bases, and the junction held 6 bases outside the gene matches. CDR3 length equals 16 residues. Germline assignment: CDR1 SGHTA and CDR2 FQGNSA. The CDR3 bases are TGTGCCAGCAGCTTAGTCGCGGGAGGGCCTTCAGATACGCAGTATTTT. Translated: CASSLVAGGPSDTQYF.

The CDR3 protein is CASSHRTGGGFGLYNEQFF. As DNA, the CDR3 is TGTGCCAGCAGCCACCGGACAGGGGGTGGGTTCGGTTTATACAATGAGCAGTTCTTC. The chain is built from TRBV14 and TRBJ2-1, with 10 bases matching TRBD1. V was pared by 3 bases and J by 4 bases, with 15 bases of the junction left unmatched. Germline lookup yields CDR1 SGHDN and CDR2 FVKESK. This CDR3 is built from 19 residues. Complete variable domain (other parts from reference TRBV14 and TRBJ2-1): EAGVTQFPSHSVIEKGQTVTLRCDPISGHDNLYWYRRVMGKEIKFLLHFVKESKQDESGMPNNRFLAERTGGTYSTLKVQPAELEDSGVYFCASSHRTGGGFGLYNEQFFGPGTRLTVL.

Points on this clonotype: Possible read error: a much larger clone is one base away. The chain couples TRBV7-6 to TRBJ2-3; 7 bases fit TRBD2. V was pared by 1 base and J by 5 bases, with 18 bases of the junction left unmatched. The CDR3 loop spans 19 amino acids. The V gene's germline CDR1 is SGHVS and CDR2 FNYEAQ. CDR3 sequence reads: CASSLDGRPAGWGRDTQYF. CDR3 nucleotide sequence: TGTGCCAGCAGCTTAGATGGACGGCCAGCGGGATGGGGAAGAGATACGCAGTATTTT.

The chain uses TRBV27 and TRBJ2-1; D not certain. The V gene's germline CDR1 is MNHEY and CDR2 SMNVEV (reference sequence). The CDR3 sequence is 15 residues long. The V end lost 6 bases, the J end lost 10 bases, and 22 bases lay between the germline ends. CDR3 region: CASSDVTPQPREQFF. The CDR3 DNA reads as TGTGCCAGCAGCGACGTGACTCCCCAACCCCGCGAGCAGTTCTTC.

The rearrangement joins TRBV4-1 to TRBJ2-7; 9 bases fit TRBD2. This CDR3 comprises 16 residues. Germline lookup yields CDR1 MGHRA and CDR2 YSYEKL. Trimming at V came to 3 bases and at J to 2 bases, leaving 8 bases not matched to a gene. The CDR3 protein is CASSQAEVAGAYEQYF. CDR3 DNA sequence: TGCGCCAGCAGCCAGGCGGAGGTAGCGGGGGCCTACGAGCAGTACTTC.

This clonotype was observed a handful of times. The chain couples TRBV29-1 to TRBJ2-7, with 9 bases identical to TRBD2. V lost 6 bases to trimming and J lost 6 bases; unmatched junction nucleotides: 18. Germline values: CDR1 SQVTM, CDR2 ANQGSEA. CDR3 length: 16 amino acids. The CDR3 DNA reads TGCAGCGTCCTAGGGGGGGATATAGCGGGGGCTTCCGAGCAGTACTTC. It encodes CSVLGGDIAGASEQYF.